The 6 T cell receptor beta chains presented below share a single source sample, sequenced in a study of blood T cell repertoires in COVID-19. Some clones are missing from TCRdb's copy, which holds only in-frame ones; the method was immunoSEQ multiplex PCR. The sample holds nearly 200,000 clones, about 88% seen once. The sample was peripheral blood. The receptors were gathered from a woman aged 40 to 50 who had recovered from COVID-19.

V gene TRBV19 combines with J gene TRBJ2-5, with 7 bases that match TRBD2. The CDR3 consists of 15 residues. The germline CDR1 and CDR2 sequences are LNHDA and SQIVND (reference sequence). V gave up 9 bases and J gave up 5 bases; unmatched junction bases: 15. The CDR3 DNA sequence: TGTGCCAGCAAGGGGACCGGGAGGTTTCAGGAGACCCAGTACTTC. This translates into CASKGTGRFQETQYF.

The rearrangement uses TRBV4-1 and TRBJ2-2, with D hard to call. Germline V gives CDR1 MGHRA, CDR2 YSYEKL. Trimming left V 1 base short and J 8 bases short, with 8 bases between. This CDR3 is 13 amino acids long. The CDR3 nucleotides read TGCGCCAGCAGCCAAGGTTCCGCGGGGGAGCTGTTTTTT. Translation gives CASSQGSAGELFF.

The chain has TRBV7-8 and TRBJ2-3; 9 positions match TRBD2. The CDR3 covers 15 residues. Trimming at V came to 4 bases and at J to 1 base, leaving 3 bases not matched to a gene. CDR1 SGHVS and CDR2 FQNEAQ come from the germline V gene. The chain's CDR3 is CASSSRGRGTDTQYF. The CDR3 region has the DNA TGTGCCAGCAGCTCCCGCGGGAGGGGCACAGATACGCAGTATTTT.

The chain links TRBV12-2 to TRBJ2-7; the DNA was not compared with TRBD2, the D call given in the table. TRBV12-2 represents a pseudogene. The CDR3 is made up of 15 amino acids. CDR3 residues: CASRLAGLARYEQYF. The CDR3 DNA reads as TGTGCAAGTCGCTTAGCGGGACTAGCCCGCTACGAGCAGTACTTC.

The chain uses TRBV11-2 and TRBJ2-7; TRBD2 matches at 11 bases. The CDR3 runs to 15 residues. Germline CDR1 and CDR2: SGHAT and FQNNGV. The ends lost 3 bases at V and 3 bases at J; junction bases unmatched: 4. Here the CDR3 reads CASSFRGLADYEQYF. The CDR3 region has the DNA TGTGCCAGCAGCTTCCGGGGACTAGCGGACTACGAGCAGTACTTC.

This chain links TRBV28 with TRBJ2-3, with 10 positions matching TRBD2. This CDR3 is built from 16 residues. Trimming cost V 7 bases and J 6 bases; bases outside gene matches: 13. Germline V lookup: CDR1 MDHEN, CDR2 SYDVKM. In DNA form, the CDR3 reads TGTGCCAGCACCCGACTAGCGGGTTCCTGGGGGGATACGCAGTATTTT. Residues: CASTRLAGSWGDTQYF.